The rows below give T cell receptor beta chains drawn from one sample of a study of OX40 agonist ivuxolimab in advanced cancers. The assay was immunoSEQ multiplex PCR, and TCRdb's table has in-frame clones only and misses some. This table has some 90,000 clones, about 90% appearing once. The sample here was CD4+ or CD8+ T cells sorted from blood, taken in a trial of the OX40 agonist ivuxolimab. All receptors derive from an adult with an advanced solid tumor such as melanoma, head and neck, liver or kidney cancer. Each CDR3 is given with its conserved first and last residue. Fields, in order: J gene, clone size, V gene, D gene, CDR3 DNA, CDR3 protein. The D gene is left open where the match is weak. Some rows mark clone size as missing; the rest say once, few, many or name a class of expanded clone.

j_call: TRBJ1-2
clone_size: NA
v_call: TRBV29-1
d_call: NA
cdr3_nt: TGCAGCGTTGAAGGTGCGGGCTACACCTTC
cdr3_aa: CSVEGAGYTF

j_call: TRBJ1-5
clone_size: NA
v_call: TRBV6-6
d_call: NA
cdr3_nt: TGTGCCAGCAGTTCACAGGAGAATAGCAATCAGCCCCAGCATTTT
cdr3_aa: CASSSQENSNQPQHF

j_call: TRBJ1-4
clone_size: NA
v_call: TRBV19
d_call: TRBD1
cdr3_nt: TGTGCCAGTAGTTATGGGACAGGGGGTGAAAAACTGTTTTTT
cdr3_aa: CASSYGTGGEKLFF

j_call: TRBJ1-4
clone_size: NA
v_call: TRBV2
d_call: NA
cdr3_nt: TGTGCCAGCCGGCCGGGGCTTTCCGAAAAACTGTTTTTT
cdr3_aa: CASRPGLSEKLFF

j_call: TRBJ2-3
clone_size: NA
v_call: TRBV7-2
d_call: TRBD2
cdr3_nt: TGTGCCAGCAGCTCAAGACTAGCGGGAGTCACAGATACGCAGTATTTT
cdr3_aa: CASSSRLAGVTDTQYF

j_call: TRBJ1-1
clone_size: NA
v_call: TRBV28
d_call: NA
cdr3_nt: TGTGCCAGCAGTTTCTATGCCACTGAAGCTTTCTTT
cdr3_aa: CASSFYATEAFF

j_call: TRBJ1-2
clone_size: NA
v_call: TRBV6-9
d_call: NA
cdr3_nt: TGTGCCAGCAGTTATGGGGGCCGTGGCTACACCTTC
cdr3_aa: CASSYGGRGYTF

j_call: TRBJ2-7
clone_size: NA
v_call: TRBV9
d_call: TRBD2
cdr3_nt: TGTGCCAGCAGCGAAGCGGGGTTTAGCGACGAGCAGTACTTC
cdr3_aa: CASSEAGFSDEQYF

j_call: TRBJ1-5
clone_size: NA
v_call: TRBV28
d_call: NA
cdr3_nt: TGTGCCAGCAGTTTATACGTCAGGGGAGGTCAGCCCCAGCATTTT
cdr3_aa: CASSLYVRGGQPQHF

j_call: TRBJ1-5
clone_size: few
v_call: TRBV28
d_call: NA
cdr3_nt: TGTGCCAGCAGCCACACAAAACAGGGTCAAAATCAGCCCCAGCATTTT
cdr3_aa: CASSHTKQGQNQPQHF

j_call: TRBJ1-2
clone_size: NA
v_call: TRBV28
d_call: NA
cdr3_nt: TGTGCCAGCAGCTCATCACCGAGAGTCGGCTATGGCTACACCTTC
cdr3_aa: CASSSSPRVGYGYTF

j_call: TRBJ2-2
clone_size: NA
v_call: TRBV5-1
d_call: TRBD2
cdr3_nt: TGCGCCAGCAAACATTCCGGGACTAGCACCGGGGAGCTGTTTTTT
cdr3_aa: CASKHSGTSTGELFF

j_call: TRBJ2-1
clone_size: NA
v_call: TRBV13
d_call: TRBD2
cdr3_nt: TGTGCCACCACGCGGGGACTAGCGGACAATGAGCAGTTCTTC
cdr3_aa: CATTRGLADNEQFF

j_call: TRBJ1-2
clone_size: once
v_call: TRBV28
d_call: NA
cdr3_nt: TGTGCCAGCAGCCGCTCCTGGGGAGGAGACTATGGCTACACCTTC
cdr3_aa: CASSRSWGGDYGYTF

j_call: TRBJ2-1
clone_size: NA
v_call: TRBV7-8
d_call: NA
cdr3_nt: TGTGCCAGCAGCTTAGAAAAGGACAACAGAGGGCAGTTCTTC
cdr3_aa: CASSLEKDNRGQFF

j_call: TRBJ1-1
clone_size: NA
v_call: TRBV6-5
d_call: NA
cdr3_nt: TGTGCCAGCAGTGATCTCAGGGGGAACACTGAAGCTTTCTTT
cdr3_aa: CASSDLRGNTEAFF

j_call: TRBJ2-7
clone_size: NA
v_call: TRBV5-1
d_call: NA
cdr3_nt: TGCGCCAGCATGGTGGAGGCTAGCTCCTACGAGCAGTACTTC
cdr3_aa: CASMVEASSYEQYF

j_call: TRBJ2-2
clone_size: once
v_call: TRBV2
d_call: TRBD2
cdr3_nt: TGTGCCAGCAGCGTAGGGGGCGCGGCTAGCGGGAGGTCCGGGGAGCTGTTTTTT
cdr3_aa: CASSVGGAASGRSGELFF

j_call: TRBJ2-1
clone_size: NA
v_call: TRBV7-9
d_call: NA
cdr3_nt: TGTGCCAGCAGCTCCGTGGGCAATGAGCAGTTCTTC
cdr3_aa: CASSSVGNEQFF

j_call: TRBJ2-2
clone_size: NA
v_call: TRBV28
d_call: NA
cdr3_nt: TGTGCCAGCAGATCGGCGCTTCAGGAGCTGTTTTTT
cdr3_aa: CASRSALQELFF

j_call: TRBJ2-1
clone_size: NA
v_call: TRBV7-2
d_call: NA
cdr3_nt: TGTGCCAGCAGCCCTAAACTAGCTCAGGATGAGCAGTTCTTC
cdr3_aa: CASSPKLAQDEQFF

j_call: TRBJ2-7
clone_size: NA
v_call: TRBV5-1
d_call: NA
cdr3_nt: TGCGCCAGCAGCTCCAATTCCCGGGAGCAGTACTTC
cdr3_aa: CASSSNSREQYF

j_call: TRBJ2-1
clone_size: NA
v_call: TRBV7-2
d_call: TRBD2
cdr3_nt: TGTGCCAGCAGCTCCTCGACTAGCGGGAGGGTTTATGAGCAGTTCTTC
cdr3_aa: CASSSSTSGRVYEQFF

j_call: TRBJ2-3
clone_size: NA
v_call: TRBV7-9
d_call: NA
cdr3_nt: TGTGCCAGCAGCCCGTCCGCAGATACGCAGTATTTT
cdr3_aa: CASSPSADTQYF

j_call: TRBJ2-7
clone_size: NA
v_call: TRBV5-4
d_call: TRBD1
cdr3_nt: TGTGCCAGCAGCGAAAAGGGGACAGGGTCCTACGAGCAGTACTTC
cdr3_aa: CASSEKGTGSYEQYF

j_call: TRBJ2-1
clone_size: NA
v_call: TRBV11-2
d_call: TRBD2
cdr3_nt: TGTGCCAGCAGCTTAGTAGCGGGGGCCTACAATGAGCAGTTCTTC
cdr3_aa: CASSLVAGAYNEQFF